The clone carrying this T cell receptor (beta chain) was observed once. Its antigen is unidentified. Generated by immunoSEQ multiplex PCR, the TCRdb table keeps only in-frame clones and is missing some. In the table there are about 77,000 clones, roughly 80% of which are singletons. This entry comes from a study of OX40 agonist ivuxolimab in advanced cancers. On the study more broadly: The study enrolled dose-escalation patients with hepatocellular carcinoma, melanoma, renal cell or head and neck cancer. Study outcomes and limitations: Dosing at 0.1 to 3.0 mg/kg was accompanied by clonal expansion of CD4+ and CD8+ blood T cells by week 6.

V was pared by 8 bases and J by 3 bases, with 3 bases of the junction left unmatched. Germline V lookup: CDR1 ENHRY, CDR2 SYGVKD. CDR3 length equals 13 residues. The rearrangement uses TRBV10-3 and TRBJ2-3; the match to TRBD1 covers 9 bases. Sequencing used CD4+ or CD8+ T cells sorted from blood, obtained in a trial of the OX40 agonist ivuxolimab. The source is an adult with an advanced solid tumor such as melanoma, head and neck, liver or kidney cancer. As DNA, the CDR3 is TGTGCCATCGGAGGGACAGGGACAGATACGCAGTATTTT. Its translation is CAIGGTGTDTQYF.